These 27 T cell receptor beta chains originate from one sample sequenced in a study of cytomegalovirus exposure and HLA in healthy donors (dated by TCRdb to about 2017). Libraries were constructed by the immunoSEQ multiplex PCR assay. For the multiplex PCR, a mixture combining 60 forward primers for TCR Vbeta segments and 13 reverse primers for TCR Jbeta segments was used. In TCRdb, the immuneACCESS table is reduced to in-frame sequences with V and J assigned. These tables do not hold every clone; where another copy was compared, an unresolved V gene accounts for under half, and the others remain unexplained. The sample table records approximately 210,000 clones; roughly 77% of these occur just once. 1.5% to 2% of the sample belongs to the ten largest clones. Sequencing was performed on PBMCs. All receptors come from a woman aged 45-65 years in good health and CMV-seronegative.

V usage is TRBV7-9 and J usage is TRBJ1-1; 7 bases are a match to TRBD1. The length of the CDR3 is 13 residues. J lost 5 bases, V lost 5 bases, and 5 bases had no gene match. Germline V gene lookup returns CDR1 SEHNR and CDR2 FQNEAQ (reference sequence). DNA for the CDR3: TGTGCCAGCAGCCTCTCAGGGGGGACTGAAGCTTTCTTT. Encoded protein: CASSLSGGTEAFF.

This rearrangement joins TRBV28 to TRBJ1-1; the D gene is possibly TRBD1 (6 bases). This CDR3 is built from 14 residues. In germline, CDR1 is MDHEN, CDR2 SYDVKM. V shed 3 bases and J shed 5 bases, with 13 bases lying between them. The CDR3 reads CASSFGGARTEAFF. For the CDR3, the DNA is TGTGCCAGCAGTTTTGGGGGGGCCAGGACTGAAGCTTTCTTT.

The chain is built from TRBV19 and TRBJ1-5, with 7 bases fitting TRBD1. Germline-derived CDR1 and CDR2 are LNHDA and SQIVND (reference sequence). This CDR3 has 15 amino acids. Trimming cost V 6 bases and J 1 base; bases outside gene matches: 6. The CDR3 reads CASRSGTASNQPQHF. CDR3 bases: TGTGCCAGTAGATCCGGGACAGCCAGCAATCAGCCCCAGCATTTT. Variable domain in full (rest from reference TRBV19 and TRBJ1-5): DGGITQSPKYLFRKEGQNVTLSCEQNLNHDAMYWYRQDPGQGLRLIYYSQIVNDFQKGDIAEGYSVSREKKESFPLTVTSAQKNPTAFYLCASRSGTASNQPQHFGDGTRLSIL.

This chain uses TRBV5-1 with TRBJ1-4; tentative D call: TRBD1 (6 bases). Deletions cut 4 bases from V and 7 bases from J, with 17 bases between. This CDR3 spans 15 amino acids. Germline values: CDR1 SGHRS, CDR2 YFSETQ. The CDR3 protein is CASSATGQKGEKLFF. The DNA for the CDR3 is TGCGCCAGCAGCGCCACAGGACAGAAAGGTGAAAAACTGTTTTTT.

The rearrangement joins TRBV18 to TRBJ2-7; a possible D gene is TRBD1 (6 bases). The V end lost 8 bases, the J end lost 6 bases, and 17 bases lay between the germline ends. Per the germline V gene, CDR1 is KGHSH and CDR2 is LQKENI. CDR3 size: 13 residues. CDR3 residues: CASTVDRISEQYF. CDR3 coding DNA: TGTGCCAGCACCGTTGACAGGATAAGCGAGCAGTACTTC. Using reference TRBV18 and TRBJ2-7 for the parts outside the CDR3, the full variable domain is NAGVMQNPRHLVRRRGQEARLRCSPMKGHSHVYWYRQLPEEGLKFMVYLQKENIIDESGMPKERFSAEFPKEGPSILRIQQVVRGDSAAYFCASTVDRISEQYFGPGTRLTVT.

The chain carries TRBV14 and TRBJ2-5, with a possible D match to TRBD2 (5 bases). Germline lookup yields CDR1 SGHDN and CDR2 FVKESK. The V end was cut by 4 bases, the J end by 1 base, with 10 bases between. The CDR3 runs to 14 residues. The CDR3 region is CASSLDLLQETQYF. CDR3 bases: TGTGCCAGCAGCCTGGACTTACTCCAAGAGACCCAGTACTTC.

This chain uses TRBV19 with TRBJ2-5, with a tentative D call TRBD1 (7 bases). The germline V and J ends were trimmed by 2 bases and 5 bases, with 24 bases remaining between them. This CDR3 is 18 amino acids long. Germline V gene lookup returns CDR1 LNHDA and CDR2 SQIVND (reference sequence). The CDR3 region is CASSIRGGTVEERETQYF. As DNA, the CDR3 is TGTGCCAGTAGTATACGAGGGGGGACAGTTGAAGAAAGGGAGACCCAGTACTTC.

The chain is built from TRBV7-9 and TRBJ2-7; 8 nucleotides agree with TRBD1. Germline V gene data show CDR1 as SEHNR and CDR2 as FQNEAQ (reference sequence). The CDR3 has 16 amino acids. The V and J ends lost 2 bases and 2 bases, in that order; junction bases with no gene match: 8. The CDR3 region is CASSLWTGTGTYEQYF. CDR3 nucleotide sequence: TGTGCCAGCAGCTTATGGACAGGGACGGGAACCTACGAGCAGTACTTC.

The CDR3 protein is CASSYNGGGGNIQYF. DNA for the CDR3: TGTGCCAGCAGTTACAATGGGGGGGGTGGAAACATTCAGTACTTC. The V gene is TRBV6-5, the J gene TRBJ2-4; 7 bases line up with TRBD2. CDR3 size: 15 residues. Germline CDR1 reads MNHEY; CDR2 reads SVGAGI. Trimming took 2 bases from V and 6 from J; bases not matched to a gene: 7.

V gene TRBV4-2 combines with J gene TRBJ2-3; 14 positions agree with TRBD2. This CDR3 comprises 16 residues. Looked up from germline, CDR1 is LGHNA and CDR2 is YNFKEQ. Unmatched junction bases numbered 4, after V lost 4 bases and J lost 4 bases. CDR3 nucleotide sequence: TGTGCCAGCAGCCCGGGGACTAGCGGGAGTGCAGATACGCAGTATTTT. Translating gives CASSPGTSGSADTQYF.

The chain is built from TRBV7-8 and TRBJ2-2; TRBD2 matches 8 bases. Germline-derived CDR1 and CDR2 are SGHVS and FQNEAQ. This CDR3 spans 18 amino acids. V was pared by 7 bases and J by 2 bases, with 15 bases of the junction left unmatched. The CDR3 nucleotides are TGTGCCAGCACCGCCCAAGCTAGCGGGCTAAGTAACACCGGGGAGCTGTTTTTT. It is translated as CASTAQASGLSNTGELFF.

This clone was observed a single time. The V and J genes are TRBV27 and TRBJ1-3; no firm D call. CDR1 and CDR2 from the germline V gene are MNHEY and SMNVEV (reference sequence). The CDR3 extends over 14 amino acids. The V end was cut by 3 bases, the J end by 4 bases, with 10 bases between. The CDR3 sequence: CASSLGLGGNTIYF. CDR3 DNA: TGTGCCAGCAGTTTGGGCTTAGGAGGAAACACCATATATTTT.

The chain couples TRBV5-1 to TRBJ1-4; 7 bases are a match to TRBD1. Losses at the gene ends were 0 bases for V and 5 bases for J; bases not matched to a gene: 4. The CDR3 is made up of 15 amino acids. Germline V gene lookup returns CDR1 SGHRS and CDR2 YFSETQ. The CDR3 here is CASSLDGTVNEKLFF. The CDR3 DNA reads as TGCGCCAGCAGCTTGGATGGGACAGTCAATGAAAAACTGTTTTTT.

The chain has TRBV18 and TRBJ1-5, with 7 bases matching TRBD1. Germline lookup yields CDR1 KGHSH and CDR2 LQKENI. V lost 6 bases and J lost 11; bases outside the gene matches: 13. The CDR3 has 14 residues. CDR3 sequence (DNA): TGTGCCAGCTCTCCCGGGACAGCCAATGAAGCCCAGCATTTT. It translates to CASSPGTANEAQHF.

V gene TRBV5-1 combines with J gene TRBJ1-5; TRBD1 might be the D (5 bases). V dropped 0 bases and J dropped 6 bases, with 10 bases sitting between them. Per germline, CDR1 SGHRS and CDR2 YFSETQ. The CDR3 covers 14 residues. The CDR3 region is CASSLGGGAQPQHF. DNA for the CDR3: TGCGCCAGCAGCTTGGGGGGGGGAGCTCAGCCCCAGCATTTT.

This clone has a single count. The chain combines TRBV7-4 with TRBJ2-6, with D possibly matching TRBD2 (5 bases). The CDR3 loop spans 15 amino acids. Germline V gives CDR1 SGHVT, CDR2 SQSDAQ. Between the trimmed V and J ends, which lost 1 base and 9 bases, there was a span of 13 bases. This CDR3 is CASSLVGVDFNVLTF. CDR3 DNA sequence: TGTGCCAGCAGCTTAGTCGGGGTGGACTTCAACGTCCTGACTTTC.

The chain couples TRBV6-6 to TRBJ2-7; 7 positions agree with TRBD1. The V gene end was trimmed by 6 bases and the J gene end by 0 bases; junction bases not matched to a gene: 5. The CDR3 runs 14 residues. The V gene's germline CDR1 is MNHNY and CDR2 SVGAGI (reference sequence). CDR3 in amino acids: CASSRQGSSYEQYF. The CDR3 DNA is TGTGCCAGCAGCCGACAGGGATCCTCCTACGAGCAGTACTTC.

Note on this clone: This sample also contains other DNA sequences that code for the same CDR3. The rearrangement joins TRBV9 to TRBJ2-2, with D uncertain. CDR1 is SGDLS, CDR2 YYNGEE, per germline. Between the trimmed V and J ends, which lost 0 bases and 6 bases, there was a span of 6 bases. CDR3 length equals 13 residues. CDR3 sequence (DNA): TGTGCCAGCAGCGTAGGAGGTGCCGGGGAGCTGTTTTTT. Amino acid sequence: CASSVGGAGELFF. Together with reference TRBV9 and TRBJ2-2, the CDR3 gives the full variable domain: DSGVTQTPKHLITATGQRVTLRCSPRSGDLSVYWYQQSLDQGLQFLIQYYNGEERAKGNILERFSAQQFPDLHSELNLSSLELGDSALYFCASSVGGAGELFFGEGSRLTVL.

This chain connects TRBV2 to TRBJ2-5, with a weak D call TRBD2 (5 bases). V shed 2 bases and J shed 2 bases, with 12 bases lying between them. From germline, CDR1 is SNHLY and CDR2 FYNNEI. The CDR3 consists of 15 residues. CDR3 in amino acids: CASSENYGLQETQYF. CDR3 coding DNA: TGTGCCAGCAGTGAAAATTATGGACTTCAAGAGACCCAGTACTTC.

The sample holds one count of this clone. CDR3: CASSLLGDSGRAETQYF. The CDR3 coding sequence is TGTGCCAGCAGCTTGTTAGGGGATAGCGGGAGGGCAGAGACCCAGTACTTC. J is TRBJ2-5 and V is TRBV5-4, with 11 bases that match TRBD2. This CDR3 has 17 amino acids. Trimming cost V 1 base and J 4 bases; bases outside gene matches: 9. Germline CDR1 is SGHNT and CDR2 is YYREEE (reference sequence). Full variable domain (missing parts from reference TRBV5-4 and TRBJ2-5): ETGVTQSPTHLIKTRGQQVTLRCSSQSGHNTVSWYQQALGQGPQFIFQYYREEENGRGNFPPRFSGLQFPNYSSELNVNALELDDSALYLCASSLLGDSGRAETQYFGPGTRLLVL.

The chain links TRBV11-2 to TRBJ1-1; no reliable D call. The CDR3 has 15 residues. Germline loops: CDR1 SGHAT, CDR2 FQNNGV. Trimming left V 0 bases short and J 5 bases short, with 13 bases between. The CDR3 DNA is TGTGCCAGCAGCTTAGATGAGTCGCGGAGGACTGAAGCTTTCTTT. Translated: CASSLDESRRTEAFF. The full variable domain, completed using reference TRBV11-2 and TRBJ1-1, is EAGVAQSPRYKIIEKRQSVAFWCNPISGHATLYWYQQILGQGPKLLIQFQNNGVVDDSQLPKDRFSAERLKGVDSTLKIQPAKLEDSAVYLCASSLDESRRTEAFFGQGTRLTVV.

CDR3 nucleotides: TGTGCCAGCAGCCTTAGGGACGGCGGGGACTATGGCTACACCTTC. Protein: CASSLRDGGDYGYTF. The rearrangement joins TRBV5-4 to TRBJ1-2, with a weak D call TRBD1 (5 bases). V gave up 4 bases and J gave up 3 bases, with 16 bases separating them. CDR3 size: 15 residues. In germline, CDR1 is SGHNT, CDR2 YYREEE (reference sequence). The full variable domain, completed using reference TRBV5-4 and TRBJ1-2, is ETGVTQSPTHLIKTRGQQVTLRCSSQSGHNTVSWYQQALGQGPQFIFQYYREEENGRGNFPPRFSGLQFPNYSSELNVNALELDDSALYLCASSLRDGGDYGYTFGSGTRLTVV.

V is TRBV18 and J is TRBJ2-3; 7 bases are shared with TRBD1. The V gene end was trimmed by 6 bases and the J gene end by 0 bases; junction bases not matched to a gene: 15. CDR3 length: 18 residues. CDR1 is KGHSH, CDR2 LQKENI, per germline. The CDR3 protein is CASSHLTWTGVSTDTQYF. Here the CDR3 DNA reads TGTGCCAGCTCCCACCTCACATGGACAGGAGTTAGCACAGATACGCAGTATTTT.

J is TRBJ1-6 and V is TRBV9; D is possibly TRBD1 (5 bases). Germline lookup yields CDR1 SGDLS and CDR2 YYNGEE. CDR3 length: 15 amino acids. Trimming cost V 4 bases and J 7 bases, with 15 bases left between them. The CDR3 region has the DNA TGTGCCAGCAGCTCTCAGGGTATGGGGAATTCACCCCTCCACTTT. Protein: CASSSQGMGNSPLHF.

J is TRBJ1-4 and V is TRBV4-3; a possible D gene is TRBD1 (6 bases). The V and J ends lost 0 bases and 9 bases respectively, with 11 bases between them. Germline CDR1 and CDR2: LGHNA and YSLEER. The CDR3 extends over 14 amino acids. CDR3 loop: CASSQERQGKKLFF. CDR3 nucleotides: TGCGCCAGCAGCCAAGAGCGGCAGGGGAAAAAACTGTTTTTT.

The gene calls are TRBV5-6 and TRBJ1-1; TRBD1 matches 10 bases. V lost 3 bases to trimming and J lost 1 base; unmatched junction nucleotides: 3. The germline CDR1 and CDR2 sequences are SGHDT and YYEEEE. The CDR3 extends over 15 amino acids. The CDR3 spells CASSWGTGANTEAFF. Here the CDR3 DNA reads TGTGCCAGCAGCTGGGGGACAGGGGCGAACACTGAAGCTTTCTTT.

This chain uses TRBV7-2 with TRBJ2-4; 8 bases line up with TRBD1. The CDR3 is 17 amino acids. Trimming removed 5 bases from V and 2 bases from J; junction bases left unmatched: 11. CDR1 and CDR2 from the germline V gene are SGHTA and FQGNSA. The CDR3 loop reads CASSPRTGRDTKNIQYF. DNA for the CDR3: TGTGCCAGCAGCCCCCGGACAGGGCGGGATACCAAAAACATTCAGTACTTC.